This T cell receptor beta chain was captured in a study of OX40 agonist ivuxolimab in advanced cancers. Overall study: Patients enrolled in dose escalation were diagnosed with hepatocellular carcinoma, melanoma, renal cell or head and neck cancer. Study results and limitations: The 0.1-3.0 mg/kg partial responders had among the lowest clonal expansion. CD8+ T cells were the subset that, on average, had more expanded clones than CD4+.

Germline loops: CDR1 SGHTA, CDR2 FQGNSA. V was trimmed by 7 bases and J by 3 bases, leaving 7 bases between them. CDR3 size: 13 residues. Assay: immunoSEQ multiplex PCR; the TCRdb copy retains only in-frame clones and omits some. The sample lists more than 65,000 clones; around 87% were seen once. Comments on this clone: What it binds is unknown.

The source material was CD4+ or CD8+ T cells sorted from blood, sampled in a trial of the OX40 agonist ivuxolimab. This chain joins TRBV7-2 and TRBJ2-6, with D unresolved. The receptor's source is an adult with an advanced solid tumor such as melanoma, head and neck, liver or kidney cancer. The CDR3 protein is CASTSYGANVLTF. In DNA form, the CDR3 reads TGTGCCAGCACCTCCTATGGGGCCAACGTCCTGACTTTC.